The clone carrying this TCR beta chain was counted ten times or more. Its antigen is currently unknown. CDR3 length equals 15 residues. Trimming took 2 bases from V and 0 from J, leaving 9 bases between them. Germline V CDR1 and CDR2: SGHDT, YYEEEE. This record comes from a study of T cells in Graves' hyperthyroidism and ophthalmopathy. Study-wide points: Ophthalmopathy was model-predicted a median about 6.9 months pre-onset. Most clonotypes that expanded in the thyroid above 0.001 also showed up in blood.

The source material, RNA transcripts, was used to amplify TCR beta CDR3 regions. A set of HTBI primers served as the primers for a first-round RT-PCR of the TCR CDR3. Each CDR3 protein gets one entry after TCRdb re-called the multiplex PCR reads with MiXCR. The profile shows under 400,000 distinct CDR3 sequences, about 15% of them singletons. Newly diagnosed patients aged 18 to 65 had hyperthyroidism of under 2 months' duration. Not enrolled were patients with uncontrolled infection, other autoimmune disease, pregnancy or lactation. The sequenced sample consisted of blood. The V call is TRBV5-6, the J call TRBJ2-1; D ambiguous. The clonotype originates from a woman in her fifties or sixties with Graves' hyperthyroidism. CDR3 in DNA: TGTGCCAGCAGCTTATATACAGCCTCCTACAATGAGCAGTTCTTC. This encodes CASSLYTASYNEQFF.